Following are 7 T cell receptor beta chains from one sample sequenced in a study of PD-1 blockade in classical Hodgkin lymphoma. Method: immunoSEQ multiplex PCR; TCRdb's copy keeps in-frame clones and lacks some. The table shows 45,000 to 55,000 clones, with roughly 80% occurring only once. In every patient, relapse followed autologous stem cell transplantation, while exposure to brentuximab vedotin differed. Source: peripheral blood mononuclear cells (PBMCs), taken at baseline. The receptors originated from a human donor with classical Hodgkin lymphoma.

The CDR3 here is CASNTGQGLANNQPQHF. The CDR3 nucleotides are TGTGCCAGCAACACTGGACAGGGACTGGCTAATAATCAGCCCCAGCATTTT. V and J are TRBV2 and TRBJ1-5, with 8 bases lining up with TRBD1. The trim removed 7 bases at V and 4 bases at J, leaving 15 bases unmatched. This CDR3 is built from 17 residues. Germline V gene sequence: CDR1 SNHLY, CDR2 FYNNEI.

V is TRBV10-3 and J is TRBJ2-2, with no clear D. This CDR3 has 14 residues. Germline CDR1 is ENHRY and CDR2 is SYGVKD. V shed 8 bases and J shed 3 bases, with 13 bases lying between them. The CDR3 DNA reads TGTGCCATCGGCCGACCAGGTGACACCGGGGAGCTGTTTTTT. It translates to CAIGRPGDTGELFF.

The V and J genes are TRBV6-4 and TRBJ2-3; 12 bases match TRBD2. Looked up from germline, CDR1 is MRHNA and CDR2 is SNTAGT. V lost 4 bases to trimming and J lost 3 bases; unmatched junction nucleotides: 2. This CDR3 is built from 15 residues. The CDR3 region is CASSVTSGGTDTQYF. CDR3 nucleotides: TGTGCCAGCAGTGTCACTAGCGGGGGGACAGATACGCAGTATTTT.

This chain joins TRBV7-9 and TRBJ1-1, with D uncertain. The CDR3 length is 13 residues. Trimming cost V 7 bases and J 1 base, with 10 bases left between them. Germline V lookup: CDR1 SEHNR, CDR2 FQNEAQ (reference sequence). CDR3 amino acids: CASTIVTNTEAFF. In DNA, the CDR3 is TGTGCCAGCACCATTGTGACGAACACTGAAGCTTTCTTT.

The chain recombines TRBV30 with TRBJ2-1; 7 bases fit TRBD2. CDR3 size: 14 residues. Germline-derived CDR1 and CDR2 are GTSNPN and SVGIG (reference sequence). Trimming took 2 bases from V and 8 from J; bases not matched to a gene: 9. Here the CDR3 DNA reads TGTGCCTGGAGTCGGCTAGCGGTAGGGGATGAGCAGTTCTTC. It yields the protein CAWSRLAVGDEQFF.

The chain is built from TRBV5-1 and TRBJ2-7; possibly TRBD1 for D (6 bases). Trimming removed 3 bases at V and 7 bases at J, with 14 bases between. Germline CDR1 is SGHRS and CDR2 is YFSETQ. This CDR3 region has 13 residues. The CDR3 loop is CASSYDRMGEQYF. The CDR3 region has the DNA TGCGCCAGCAGCTACGACAGGATGGGGGAGCAGTACTTC.

The V gene is TRBV10-1, the J gene TRBJ1-4; D gene ambiguous. The CDR3 has 14 residues. Germline V gene sequence: CDR1 WNHNN, CDR2 SYGVQD (reference sequence). The V gene lost 10 bases and the J gene lost 4 bases, with 16 bases spanning the gap. CDR3 loop: CATHEHSSNEKLFF. The CDR3 nucleotides are TGCGCCACCCATGAACACTCCAGTAATGAAAAACTGTTTTTT.